A selection of T cell receptor beta chains follows, all from one sample in a study of T cell responses to AZD1222 COVID-19 vaccine. Clones were sequenced by immunoSEQ multiplex PCR, and TCRdb holds only the in-frame ones, with some missing. Of some 120,000 clones in the sample, around 83% were seen once. The input for sequencing was peripheral blood, taken 28 days after the second AZD1222 dose. These TCRs come from an adult who received the AZD1222 COVID-19 vaccine. Each CDR3 is given without its conserved first and last residue.

>TRBJ2-7|TRBV6-1
ASSEPPGAREQY
>TRBJ2-3|TRBV15
ATSRPSPPLTQY
>TRBJ1-2|TRBV3-1/TRBV3-2
ASSNDRGPGYT
>TRBJ2-2|TRBV4-3
ASSQGQGAGTGELF
>TRBJ1-5|TRBV11-3
ATCTVTGQEVGNQPQH
>TRBJ2-7|TRBV19
ASSAGTSRSYEQY
>TRBJ2-1|TRBV9
ASSVRWGNNNEQF
>TRBJ1-6|TRBV7-9
ATVWGSYNSPLH
>TRBJ1-2|TRBV11-3
ASSSYPPEGYT
>TRBJ1-2|TRBV6-2/TRBV6-3
ASSKRGGDGYT
>TRBJ1-5|TRBV7-2
ASSFELNQPQH
>TRBJ2-7|TRBV29-1
SPGTGPYEQY
>TRBJ1-4|TRBV30
AWGDVNEKLF
>TRBJ1-2|TRBV12-3/TRBV12-4
ASSSYRVGYT
>TRBJ2-5|TRBV27
ASSLNTRGGTQY
>TRBJ1-5|TRBV21-1
ASSKPNLAQH
>TRBJ1-5|TRBV19
AVGGGQPQH
>TRBJ2-3|TRBV5-4
ASSLEGRAGTQY
>TRBJ2-4|TRBV19
ASSRSLVGTGLAKNIQY
>TRBJ2-5|TRBV6-2/TRBV6-3
ASSYSTSGGQETQY
>TRBJ2-3|TRBV28
ASSLGGGPRGTQY
>TRBJ1-1|TRBV6-5
ASSSRQGGRPEAF
>TRBJ1-6|TRBV19
ASRPRGTAQSGNSPLH
>TRBJ2-7|TRBV7-9
ASSLGEQGAYEQY
>TRBJ1-4|TRBV6-5
ASSPQGAAEKLF
>TRBJ1-2|TRBV3-1/TRBV3-2
ASSQDTATNYGYT
>TRBJ1-6|TRBV7-6
ASSLADSSNSPLH
>TRBJ1-6|TRBV5-1
ASSHRIWNGGRDNSPLH
>TRBJ1-1|TRBV28
ASIGHLNTEAF
>TRBJ2-7|TRBV3-1/TRBV3-2
ASSQDMRGTDEQY
>TRBJ1-3|TRBV5-6
ARIPVQGENTIY